A single sample is the source of the 8 T cell receptor beta chains below, sequenced in a study of shared clonotypes between healthy human individuals. This table comes from immunoSEQ multiplex PCR, and its TCRdb copy is limited to in-frame clones, with some not included. The repertoire includes 2.5 million or so clones, roughly 92% of them detected once, and around 0.15% sits in the top ten. The sample was naive CD4+ T cells sorted from blood. Subset specified: CD45RA+ positively selected. The origin of the receptors is a man younger than 30 in good health.

The chain carries TRBV11-2 and TRBJ1-2; D not resolved. Looked up from germline, CDR1 is SGHAT and CDR2 is FQNNGV. The ends were cut back, 0 bases at V and 3 bases at J, with 11 bases in the middle. This CDR3 has 15 amino acids. Here the CDR3 DNA reads TGTGCCAGCAGCTTAGATCTCAGGCAGGACTATGGCTACACCTTC. It is translated as CASSLDLRQDYGYTF. Full variable domain (rest looked up from reference TRBV11-2 and TRBJ1-2): EAGVAQSPRYKIIEKRQSVAFWCNPISGHATLYWYQQILGQGPKLLIQFQNNGVVDDSQLPKDRFSAERLKGVDSTLKIQPAKLEDSAVYLCASSLDLRQDYGYTFGSGTRLTVV.

The genes are TRBV7-2 and TRBJ2-5; 8 bases match TRBD1. The V gene's germline CDR1 is SGHTA and CDR2 FQGNSA. The trim removed 4 bases at V and 5 bases at J, leaving 9 bases unmatched. There are 15 residues in the CDR3. The DNA of the CDR3 is TGTGCCAGCAGCTACCAGGGGGCGGACTCCGAGACCCAGTACTTC. Encoded protein: CASSYQGADSETQYF.

V gene TRBV19 combines with J gene TRBJ1-5; D might be TRBD1 (5 bases). The germline V and J ends were trimmed by 3 bases and 4 bases, with 10 bases remaining between them. The CDR3 is 14 residues long. From germline, CDR1 is LNHDA and CDR2 SQIVND (reference sequence). In nucleotides, the CDR3 is TGTGCCAGTAGTATTCAGGAGGGGAATCAGCCCCAGCATTTT. Translating gives CASSIQEGNQPQHF.

The chain joins TRBV6-6 to TRBJ2-7; no clear D. Looked up from germline, CDR1 is MNHNY and CDR2 is SVGAGI (reference sequence). Deletions cut 4 bases from V and 3 bases from J, with 13 bases between. The CDR3 extends over 14 amino acids. The CDR3 DNA reads TGTGCCAGCAGTTCCCAGGCAGGCCGCTACGAGCAGTACTTC. Translation: CASSSQAGRYEQYF.

V is TRBV25-1 and J is TRBJ2-1; TRBD1 might be the D (6 bases). The CDR3 sequence is 15 residues long. V lost 5 bases, J lost 4 bases, and 15 bases lay in between. Germline loops: CDR1 MGHDK, CDR2 SYGVNS. The CDR3 region is CASSPNRESYNEQFF. DNA of the CDR3: TGTGCCAGCAGTCCGAACAGGGAAAGTTACAATGAGCAGTTCTTC. The full variable domain, rest sourced from reference TRBV25-1 and TRBJ2-1, is EADIYQTPRYLVIGTGKKITLECSQTMGHDKMYWYQQDPGMELHLIHYSYGVNSTEKGDLSSESTVSRIRTEHFPLTLESARPSHTSQYLCASSPNRESYNEQFFGPGTRLTVL.

The J gene is TRBJ2-7, the V gene TRBV5-6; 7 positions agree with TRBD2. V lost 4 bases to trimming and J lost 7 bases; unmatched junction nucleotides: 14. CDR1 and CDR2 from the germline V gene are SGHDT and YYEEEE. This CDR3 is 15 amino acids long. Here the CDR3 DNA reads TGTGCCAGCAGCCCCTCCCAAGCGGGATGGGGAGAGCAGTACTTC. Its translation: CASSPSQAGWGEQYF.

The rearrangement uses TRBV6-6 and TRBJ2-1, with D unclear. Trimming cost V 3 bases and J 9 bases, with 6 bases left between them. Germline values: CDR1 MNHNY, CDR2 SVGAGI (reference sequence). This CDR3 has 11 residues. The CDR3 loop reads CASSYRREQFF. The CDR3 DNA follows: TGTGCCAGCAGTTATAGGCGTGAGCAGTTCTTC.

About this clone: Other DNA sequences in this specimen translate into the identical CDR3. This chain uses TRBV10-3 with TRBJ2-7, with 9 positions matching TRBD1. From germline, CDR1 is ENHRY and CDR2 SYGVKD. With V trimmed by 3 bases and J by 1 base, 4 bases remained unmatched. The CDR3 is 15 residues long. CDR3 region: CAISDPGQGSYEQYF. Written as DNA, the CDR3 is TGTGCCATCAGTGACCCGGGACAGGGTTCCTACGAGCAGTACTTC.